This T cell receptor beta chain was captured by sequencing in a study of blood T cell repertoires in COVID-19. Germline V lookup: CDR1 LGHDT, CDR2 YNNKEL (reference sequence). Trimming cost V 2 bases and J 0 bases; bases outside gene matches: 7. The CDR3 runs to 17 residues. In the authors' workflow: Using reference gene primer amplification, nucleated cell counts were estimated. Measured with immunoSEQ multiplex PCR; TCRdb has only the in-frame clones, and not every one. V and J calls and clone size are copied from that table; D and trimming were computed from the DNA. The repertoire consists of more than 60,000 clones, with roughly 91% occurring once and the leading ten covering over 9.5%.

The specimen was PBMCs or T cells enriched from blood (not recorded which). The clonotype comes from a woman in her 40s who had recovered from COVID-19. This chain joins TRBV3-1 (or the pseudogene TRBV3-2) and TRBJ1-1; 9 nucleotides line up with TRBD1. The CDR3 spells CASSQWDRAKMNTEAFF. Written as DNA, the CDR3 is TGTGCCAGCAGCCAATGGGACAGGGCAAAAATGAACACTGAAGCTTTCTTT.